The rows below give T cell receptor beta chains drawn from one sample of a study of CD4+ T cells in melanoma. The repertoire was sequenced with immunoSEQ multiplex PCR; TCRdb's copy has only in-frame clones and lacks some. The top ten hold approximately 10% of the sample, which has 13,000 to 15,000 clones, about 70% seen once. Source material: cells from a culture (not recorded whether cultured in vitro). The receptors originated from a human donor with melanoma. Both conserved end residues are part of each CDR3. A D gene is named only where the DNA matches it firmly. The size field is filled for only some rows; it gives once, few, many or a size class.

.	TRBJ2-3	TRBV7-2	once	TGTGCCAGCAGCCCTACGAGCGGCATAAAGGGCACGCAGTATTTT	CASSPTSGIKGTQYF
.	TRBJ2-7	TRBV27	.	TGTGCCAGCAGTTTTTTGCCAGGGGTCGTCAGCGAGCAGTACTTC	CASSFLPGVVSEQYF
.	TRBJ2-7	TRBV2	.	TGTGCCAGCGTGGGCGCGTTGAGCTACGAGCAGTACTTC	CASVGALSYEQYF
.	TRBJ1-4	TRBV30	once	TGTGCCTGGAGTATGGTGGGGGAAAAACTGTTTTTT	CAWSMVGEKLFF
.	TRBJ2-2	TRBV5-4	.	TGTGCCAGCAGCCAAGATATGGCTAGGGTGACCGGGGAGCTGTTTTTT	CASSQDMARVTGELFF
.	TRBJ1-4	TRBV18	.	TGTGCCAGCTCTCCGGGGAGGGTCGCCTCATCTGGTAATGAAAAACTGTTTTTT	CASSPGRVASSGNEKLFF
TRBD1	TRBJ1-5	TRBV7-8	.	TGTGCCAGCAGCTCTCGACAGGGGGCCGGCAATCAGCCCCAGCATTTT	CASSSRQGAGNQPQHF
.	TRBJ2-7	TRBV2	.	TGTGCCAGCAGTGAGCAACTAGTTCCCGAGCAGTACTTC	CASSEQLVPEQYF
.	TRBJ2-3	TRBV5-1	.	TGCGCCAGCAGCCACCCGAGGTCAGATACGCAGTATTTT	CASSHPRSDTQYF
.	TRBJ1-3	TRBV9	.	TGTGCCAGCAGCGACAGGGATAGAAACACCATATATTTT	CASSDRDRNTIYF
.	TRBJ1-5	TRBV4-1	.	TGCGCCAGCAGCCAAGACGAACAGGGTCATCAGCCCCAGCATTTT	CASSQDEQGHQPQHF
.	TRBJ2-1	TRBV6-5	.	TGTGCCAGCCAGTCGGCAGTTCGCCACAATGAGCAGTTCTTC	CASQSAVRHNEQFF
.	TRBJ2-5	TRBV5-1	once	TGCGCCAGCAGCTTGGAGCCTCAAGAGACCCAGTACTTC	CASSLEPQETQYF
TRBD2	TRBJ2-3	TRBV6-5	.	TGTGCCAGCACCCATACTAGCGGGGGAATGGATACGCAGTATTTT	CASTHTSGGMDTQYF
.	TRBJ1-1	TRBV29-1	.	TGCAGCGTTGGTCGGGGAAGCGCTGAAGCTTTCTTT	CSVGRGSAEAFF
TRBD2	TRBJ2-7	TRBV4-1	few	TGCGCCAGCAGCCAAGCTAGCGGGGGAGCTTACGAGCAGTACTTC	CASSQASGGAYEQYF
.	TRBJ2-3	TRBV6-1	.	TGTGCCAGCCCGGGGATAAACACAGATACGCAGTATTTT	CASPGINTDTQYF
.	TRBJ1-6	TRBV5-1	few	TGCGCCAGCAGCTTGGAGGAGTATTCACCCCTCCACTTT	CASSLEEYSPLHF
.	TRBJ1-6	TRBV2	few	TGTGCCAGCACCCTTCGCCGGAATTCACCCCTCCACTTT	CASTLRRNSPLHF
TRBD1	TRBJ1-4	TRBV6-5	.	TGTGCCAGCAAGGAGGGGGCCGTAACTAATGAAAAACTGTTTTTT	CASKEGAVTNEKLFF
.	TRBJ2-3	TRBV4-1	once	TGCGCCAGCAGCCAAGATTGGGGTTTCAATGCAGATACGCAGTATTTT	CASSQDWGFNADTQYF
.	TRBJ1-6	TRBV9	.	TGTGCCAGCAGCGTAGACGCTAATTCACCCCTCCACTTT	CASSVDANSPLHF
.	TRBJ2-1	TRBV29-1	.	TGCAGCGTTTTATCATCTTGGAATGAGCAGTTCTTC	CSVLSSWNEQFF
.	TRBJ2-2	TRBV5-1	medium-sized	TGCGCCAGCAGTATTCAGGGTAACACCGGGGAGCTGTTTTTT	CASSIQGNTGELFF
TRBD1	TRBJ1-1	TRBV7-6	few	TGTGCCAGCAGCTTGGGGGCCAGGGGGATCACTGAAGCTTTCTTT	CASSLGARGITEAFF
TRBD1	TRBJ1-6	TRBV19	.	TGTGCCAGTAGGAACGACAGGGGTAATTCACCCCTCCACTTT	CASRNDRGNSPLHF
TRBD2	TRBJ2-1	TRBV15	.	TGTGCCACCAGCATCGATGCAGCGGGGGGGCGGGAGCAGTTCTTC	CATSIDAAGGREQFF
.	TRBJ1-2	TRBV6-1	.	TGTGCCAGCAGTGAACCCCGGGCGACAGGACCCTTTTTGGAGGGCTACACCTTC	CASSEPRATGPFLEGYTF
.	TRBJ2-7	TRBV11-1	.	TGTGCCAGCAGCCTTAACAGGCTCTACGAGCAGTACTTC	CASSLNRLYEQYF
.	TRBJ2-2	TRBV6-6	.	TGTGCCAGCGGCCCTCGGCGGGGGCGCCCCGGGGAGCTGTTTTTT	CASGPRRGRPGELFF
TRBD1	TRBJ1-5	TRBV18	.	TGTGCCAGCTCACCTCAGGGGGCGGCCACCAATCAGCCCCAGCATTTT	CASSPQGAATNQPQHF
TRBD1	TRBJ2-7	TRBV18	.	TGTGCCAGCTCACCGCTTGGGACAGGGATTACATACGAGCAGTACTTC	CASSPLGTGITYEQYF
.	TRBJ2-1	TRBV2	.	TGTGCCAGCAACCGGGACTCCTACAATGAGCAGTTCTTC	CASNRDSYNEQFF
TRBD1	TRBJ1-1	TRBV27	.	TGTGCCACCGTGGGACAGGGGACGGGCACTGAAGCTTTCTTT	CATVGQGTGTEAFF
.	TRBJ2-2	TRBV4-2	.	TGTGCCAGCAGCCAAGTGGTAGCGACCGGGTTCGGGGAGCTGTTTTTT	CASSQVVATGFGELFF
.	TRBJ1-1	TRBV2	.	TGTGCCAGCAGTGTCCGGGACGCGGCTTTCTTT	CASSVRDAAFF
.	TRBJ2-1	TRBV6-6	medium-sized	TGTGCCAGCAGTTACTCTGTTGGCGGCGATGAGCAGTTCTTC	CASSYSVGGDEQFF
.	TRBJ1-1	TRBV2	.	TGTGCCAGCAGTGAAGGGAGAATTTTGAACACTGAAGCTTTCTTT	CASSEGRILNTEAFF
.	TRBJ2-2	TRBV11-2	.	TGTGCCAGCACAGGACAGTATACCGGGGAGCTGTTTTTT	CASTGQYTGELFF
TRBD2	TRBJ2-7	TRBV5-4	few	TGTGCCAGCAGCTTGGAACCCGGGACTATCTCCTACGAGCAGTACTTC	CASSLEPGTISYEQYF
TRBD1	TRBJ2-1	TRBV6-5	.	TGTGCCAGCAGTCGGGGACAGGGGTTGAATGAGCAGTTCTTC	CASSRGQGLNEQFF
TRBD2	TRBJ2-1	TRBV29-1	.	TGCAGCGTCGCCCCCACTAGCGGGGGGTACAATGAGCAGTTCTTC	CSVAPTSGGYNEQFF
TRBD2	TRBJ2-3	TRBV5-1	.	TGCGCCAGCAGCTTGACTAGCGGGTCTTTGGATACGCAGTATTTT	CASSLTSGSLDTQYF
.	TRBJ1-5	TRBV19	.	TGTGCCAGTAAGGGGCCCAATCAGCCCCAGCATTTT	CASKGPNQPQHF
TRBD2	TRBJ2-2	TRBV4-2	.	TGTGCCAGCAGCCAAGGTGTAGCGGGGGGATCCGGGGAGCTGTTTTTT	CASSQGVAGGSGELFF
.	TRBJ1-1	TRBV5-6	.	TGTGCCAGCAGCAACAGCGGCGGGGGGCCCCTCCCCGAAGCTTTCTTT	CASSNSGGGPLPEAFF
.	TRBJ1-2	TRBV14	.	TGTGCCAGCAGCCAAACTACGGACAGAAGTGATGGCTACACCTTC	CASSQTTDRSDGYTF
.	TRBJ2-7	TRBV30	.	TGTGCCTGGGCGCCCGCAGCGACGGGCGAGCAGTACTTC	CAWAPAATGEQYF
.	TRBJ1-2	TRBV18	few	TGTGCCAGCTCATGGGGGACGGGGACCTATGGCTACACCTTC	CASSWGTGTYGYTF
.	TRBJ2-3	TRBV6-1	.	TGTGCCAGCAGTGACGTCCCTAGCACAGATACGCAGTATTTT	CASSDVPSTDTQYF
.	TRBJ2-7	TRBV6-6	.	TGTGCCAGCAGTTACAGGGGACTTCCCTACGAGCAGTACTTC	CASSYRGLPYEQYF
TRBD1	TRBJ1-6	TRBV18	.	TGTGCCAGCTCACGGGACAGGGAAAATTCACCCCTCCACTTT	CASSRDRENSPLHF
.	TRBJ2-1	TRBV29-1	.	TGCAGCGTTGTGGGGTCAATCCTCCGCGAGCAGTTCTTC	CSVVGSILREQFF
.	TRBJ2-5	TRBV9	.	TGTGCCAGCAGCGTAGCTTGGGGGGCGACCCAGTACTTC	CASSVAWGATQYF
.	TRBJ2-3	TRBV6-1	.	TGTGCCAGCAATTTCCAGGGTACAGATACGCAGTATTTT	CASNFQGTDTQYF